This TCR beta chain appears in the sequencing data of a study of cytomegalovirus exposure and HLA in healthy donors (dated by TCRdb to the late 2010s). A note on the overall study: An earlier analysis of a few hundred of the donors reported about 300 Gb of sequence data and around 100 million unique TCR beta sequences obtained from around 170 million T cells. Approximately 300 gigabases of sequencing data and roughly 81 million unique TCR sequences made up an early release that covered under 750 HLA-typed donors. HLA typing covered class I and class II loci at four-digit resolution. An earlier analysis of 587 of the donors used high-throughput TCR beta sequencing to judge whether each TCR beta V gene segment behaved as functional or pseudogenic. Rather than drawing on any new phenotypic data, the later analysis identified candidate immune exposures from TCR beta sequences and the way those sequences occurred across donors. A later analysis re-examined previously published TCR beta repertoires from just over 650 donors and added high-resolution HLA genotyping to investigate patterns of TCR occurrence. Because of strong linkage in the cohort, roughly five DR-DQ haplotypes were treated as single units for association and clustering. A later genetic analysis used genome-wide SNP genotypes for about 60% of the roughly 700 donors, treating that subset as a discovery cohort. Along with the 666-subject first cohort, a separate validation cohort of over 90 different subjects was used. Alongside the repertoire data, information on donor age, sex, ethnicity and CMV serostatus was compiled. Across approximately 400 genotyped donors of the cohort, an average of roughly 250,000 unique TCR beta nucleotide sequences per donor were sequenced, and about a sixth of those sequences were non-productive. The study profiled the T cell repertoires of under 850 subjects by immunosequencing and related them to cytomegalovirus serostatus. The aim of the study was to test whether cataloging public T cell receptors could identify signatures of past pathogen exposure. All discovery cohort repertoires had been generated on a single sequencing platform. To predict cytomegalovirus infection status, the study brought together high-throughput TCR immunosequencing, statistical association of individual TCRs with disease status, and machine learning. The number of typed donors differed by locus: 629-630 for A, B, C, DRB1 and DQB1; 500 to 550 for DQA1; around 580 for DPA1; and about 470 for DPB1. The genetic ancestry cluster associated with self-reported Caucasian donors included about four fifths of the 398 genotyped donors. The research as a whole found: A later genetic analysis reported fewer N-insertions in productive TCRs among donors in an Asian-associated ancestry cluster than the roughly 620-donor mean. A further reported finding was that TCR beta sequences accurately predicted the HLA-A and HLA-B alleles for most subjects in the first cohort. The study listed approximately 160 TCR beta chains as associated with cytomegalovirus. In a later analysis, several top co-occurrence clusters were reported to appear linked to parvovirus B19, influenza, CMV and Epstein-Barr virus. Correlated functional status among segregating V segments might reflect linkage disequilibrium, but an unknown experimental factor could not be ruled out. Because the 87-base-pair reads could not distinguish some IMGT-functional V segments, including TRBV6-2 and TRBV6-3, those segments were excluded. HLA typing was unavailable for some donors at each locus, so association tests used only the typed subset. A later genetic analysis associated a missense DCLRE1C variant with V-gene and J-gene trimming of TCR beta chains, and an independent cohort replicated the association. In vitro tests confirmed that three of the cytomegalovirus-associated TCR beta chains recognize cytomegalovirus antigens. The classifier was reported to diagnose cytomegalovirus status with high specificity and sensitivity in both the original cohort and the validation cohort. In a later analysis, TCR association rates were found to vary across HLA loci, with the most associated TCRs seen for DRB1 alleles and the fewest for HLA-C alleles. When HLA alleles, especially DR and DQ, strongly co-occurred, TCR associations were difficult to assign to individual alleles. According to a later analysis, most CMV-associated TCR beta chains appeared to be HLA-restricted, and the HLA associations seemed to be driven largely by CMV exposure. Immune exposure information for the cohort was limited to CMV serostatus. According to the authors, the approach could potentially be generalized to other disease states and immunological phenotypes. The cohort was sequenced for TCR beta chains only, and without alpha or paired-chain data the features that could be detected were limited. Roughly uniform sequencing depth across donors was assumed in presence/absence analyses, although this assumption may not hold. In a later analysis, HLA-associated TCR beta chains showed more clonal expansion and lower generation probabilities than non-associated chains that were equally common. A cluster of highly shared sequence variants was judged likely to be a technical artifact of the sequencing pipeline. Across donors, most TCR sequences were observed very rarely, whereas some public TCRs were present in many individuals. Specific HLA alleles were associated with 15,000 to 20,000 TCR beta sequences at a false discovery rate of 0.05 in a later analysis. An earlier analysis of approximately 590 of the donors showed that most TCR beta V segments appeared in productive rearrangements either about 87% or about 30% of the time, which broadly matched IMGT annotations. Because counts were too low, around 18 rarely observed V segments, including chromosome 9 orphons, were left out of the earlier analysis of over 550 of the donors.

CDR1 MNHNS and CDR2 SASEGT are derived from the germline V gene. Trimming takes 7 bases from V and 0 bases from J, and the germline ends sit 9 bases apart. Measured from the cysteine to the phenylalanine, the CDR3 is 13 residues long. Only CDR3 DNA remains: 39 bases, in frame from the first base. The cohort consisted of 666 healthy bone marrow donors. All cohort members were sampled while nominally healthy, although unrecorded immune exposures were likely present. The donor was CMV seronegative and was included in the group of about 400 seronegative cohort members. Each donor provided a peripheral blood sample, and peripheral blood mononuclear cells were used for TCR beta sequencing. Genomic DNA was extracted from the blood cell samples with the Qiagen DNeasy Blood Extraction Kit. Details on this clone: Its antigen is not yet known. Base qualities are not recorded, but no much larger clone differs from it by a single base.

The library was generated by the immunoSEQ multiplex PCR assay. The multiplex PCR relied on a mix of 60 forward primers for TCR Vbeta segments and 13 reverse primers for TCR Jbeta segments. Amplification of the CDR3 region of rearranged TCR beta genes was performed with a multiplex PCR assay on genomic DNA. On the Illumina HiSeq System, the amplified TCR beta libraries were sequenced as 87-base-pair reads. In the authors' own workflow: Across the 670 or so repertoires, a later analysis counted roughly 84 million unique TCR beta chains, approximately 10 million of which were shared by at least two donors. Raw reads were error-corrected and collapsed into unique sequences by a nearest-neighbor algorithm in which closely related sequences were merged to remove PCR and sequencing errors. CDR3 sequences were aligned to IMGT reference sequences to assign V, D and J gene segments. For a sequence to be retained, a match of at least six nucleotides to both a V gene segment and a J gene segment was required. Rearrangements were classified as productive when the CDR3 lacked stop codons and remained in frame with V and J, and all other rearrangements were classified as non-productive. Following IMGT convention, CDR3 was defined as the stretch from the second conserved V-encoded cysteine up to the conserved J-encoded phenylalanine. Sequences without an unambiguous match to a single V gene segment were excluded from the earlier analysis of several hundred of the donors. An earlier analysis of a few hundred of the donors classified V segments as functional when productive rearrangements were above 56.7% and as segregating when the standard deviation between donors was above 5%. To diagnose cytomegalovirus status from the catalog of TCR beta chain sequences, a statistical classification framework was built. A later analysis assigned V and J genes by comparing TCR nucleotide sequences with IMGT/GENE-DB human TR gene sequences. The TCRdist pipeline was used in a later analysis to assign CDR3 sequences and most-parsimonious VDJ recombination scenarios. In a later analysis, each TCR beta chain was defined by its CDR3 amino acid sequence together with its V-gene family, and reads lacking a unique V-gene family were excluded. To address suspected cross-contamination and a sequencing artifact, a later analysis removed several hundred highly shared, low-generation-probability nucleotide sequences. For each public chain, a later analysis derived a clonal expansion index from normalized ranks of inferred template counts within each repertoire. A later analysis computed generation probabilities with a VDJ recombination model fitted to out-of-frame rearrangements, and checked the results against IGoR. A later analysis scored TCR-TCR, TCR-HLA and TCR-CMV co-occurrence with hypergeometric tests, applying a repertoire-size bias correction to TCR pairs. A later analysis estimated false discovery rates by permuting HLA or CMV assignments 20 times. A later analysis grouped co-occurring TCRs with DBSCAN, adding TCRdist sequence similarity when clustering within HLA-allele-positive subsets. Repertoires with fewer than 30,000 or more than 120,000 public chains, plus five repertoires with anomalous nucleotide sharing, were excluded from co-occurrence clustering. As stored in TCRdb, this immuneACCESS dataset retains in-frame rearrangements with V and J assigned. A fraction of the clones does not appear; measured against another copy, unresolved V genes explain less than half of the discrepancy, and the remainder lacks a known reason. V and J calls plus clone size are reproduced from that table; the DNA served to infer D and trimming. This sample has approximately 92,000 clones in its table, and more than 65% of those were observed once. Under 8.5% of the sample lies in the top ten.

The chain couples TRBV6-1 to TRBJ1-2, and TRBD1 may be the D gene, going by 5 matching bases. The material sequenced was PBMCs. This TCR derives from a man aged 60 to 69 in good health and CMV-seronegative. The DNA sequence reads TGTGCCAGCATGCCAGGGTCTAACTATGGCTACACCTTC. The translation is CASMPGSNYGYTF.